This TCR beta chain was sequenced in a study of T-cell reconstitution after alpha-beta-depleted transplantation in children. Findings and caveats of the study: Once a year had passed after transplant, T-cell counts and diversity came mostly from newly produced T cells. About two months after transplant, alpha-beta T cells reportedly came from several hundred expanded graft clones. Where some patients showed high TCRbeta diversity at day 60, it came from recipient T cells and thymic progenitors that had survived.

Unique molecular identifiers were incorporated into the prepared TCRbeta library. TCRdb passed the PCR reads through MiXCR, listing each CDR3 protein once. The sample has approximately 230,000 distinct CDR3 sequences, around 25% seen once. The V gene lost 1 base and the J gene lost 3 bases, with 13 bases spanning the gap. This CDR3 has 15 residues. The germline gives CDR1 SGHRS, CDR2 YFSETQ. In its sample, this clonotype was seen a few times. The antigen is undetermined. This sequence originates from a girl aged 2-15 years with Fanconi anemia, due to receive a stem cell transplant. Specimen: PBMCs, collected before TCRalphabeta/CD19-depleted stem cell transplant. This chain connects TRBV5-1 to TRBJ2-5; the D gene could be TRBD1 or TRBD2 (5 bases each). CDR3 in amino acids: CASSLIGTPEETQYF. CDR3 DNA: TGCGCCAGCAGCTTGATAGGGACCCCCGAAGAGACCCAGTACTTC.